The present TCR beta chain was sequenced within a study of T-cell memory formation after mild COVID-19. TCRdb recomputed calls from the 5' RACE reads with MiXCR, one row per CDR3 protein. This sample carries hundreds of thousands of distinct CDR3 sequences, under 30% of them seen once, and the ten largest clones take around an eighth. This clonotype showed up just a few times. Germline lookup yields CDR1 SGHRS and CDR2 YFSETQ. V shed 1 base and J 5 bases; nucleotides not matched to a gene: 8. CDR3 length: 17 amino acids. This TCR was recovered from an adult woman who had mild COVID-19 (a few samples of this study predate the infection). Cell type and time point are not known. The sequenced material came from PBMCs or a T cell subset sorted from them (not recorded which). The chain is built from TRBV5-1 and TRBJ2-1, with TRBD2 matching over 11 bases. The CDR3 is CASSLSPAGLADNEQFF. As DNA, the CDR3 is TGCGCCAGCAGCTTGTCCCCGGCGGGACTAGCGGACAATGAGCAGTTCTTC.